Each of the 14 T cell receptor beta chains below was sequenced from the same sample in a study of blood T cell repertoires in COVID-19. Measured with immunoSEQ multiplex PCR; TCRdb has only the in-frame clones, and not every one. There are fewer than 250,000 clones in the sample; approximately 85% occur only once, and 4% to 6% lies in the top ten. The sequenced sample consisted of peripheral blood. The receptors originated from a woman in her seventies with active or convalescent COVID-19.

CDR3 nucleotide sequence: TGTGCCAGTAGTATACTAGCGGGAGGGATTCTTGAGCAGTTCTTC. Translating gives CASSILAGGILEQFF. This chain joins TRBV19 and TRBJ2-1; TRBD2 aligns across 12 bases. Trimming cost V 2 bases and J 9 bases; bases outside gene matches: 5. The germline gives CDR1 LNHDA, CDR2 SQIVND (reference sequence). The CDR3 covers 15 residues.

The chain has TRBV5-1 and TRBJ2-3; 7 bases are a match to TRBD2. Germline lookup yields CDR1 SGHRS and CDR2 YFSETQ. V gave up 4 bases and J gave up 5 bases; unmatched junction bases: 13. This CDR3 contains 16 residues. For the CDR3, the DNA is TGCGCCAGCAGCCTACTTAGCGGGCGAGTCGGAGATACGCAGTATTTT. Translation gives CASSLLSGRVGDTQYF.

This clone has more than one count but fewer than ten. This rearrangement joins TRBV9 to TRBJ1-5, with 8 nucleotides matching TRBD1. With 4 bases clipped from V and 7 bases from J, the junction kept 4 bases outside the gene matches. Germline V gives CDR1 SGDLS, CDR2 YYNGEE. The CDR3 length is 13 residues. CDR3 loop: CASSPGGRQPQHF. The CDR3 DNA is TGTGCCAGCAGCCCAGGGGGCCGGCAGCCCCAGCATTTT.

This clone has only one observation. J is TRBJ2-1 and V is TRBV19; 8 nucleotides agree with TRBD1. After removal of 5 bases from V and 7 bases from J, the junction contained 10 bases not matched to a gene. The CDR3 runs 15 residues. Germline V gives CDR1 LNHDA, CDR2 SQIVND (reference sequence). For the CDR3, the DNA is TGTGCCAGTAGTTTAGGACAGGGCCGGATGAATGAGCAGTTCTTC. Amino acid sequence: CASSLGQGRMNEQFF. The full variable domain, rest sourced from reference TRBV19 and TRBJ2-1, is DGGITQSPKYLFRKEGQNVTLSCEQNLNHDAMYWYRQDPGQGLRLIYYSQIVNDFQKGDIAEGYSVSREKKESFPLTVTSAQKNPTAFYLCASSLGQGRMNEQFFGPGTRLTVL.

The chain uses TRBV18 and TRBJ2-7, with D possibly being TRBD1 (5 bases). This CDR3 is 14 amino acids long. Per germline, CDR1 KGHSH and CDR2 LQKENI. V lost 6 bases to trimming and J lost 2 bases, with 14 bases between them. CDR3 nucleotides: TGTGCCAGCTCGTTAGACAGCCTCGCCTACGAGCAGTACTTC. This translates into CASSLDSLAYEQYF.

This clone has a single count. In DNA, the CDR3 is TGTGCCAGCTCACCCCGGACTAGCGGGAGCGGGCAGTTCTTC. This sequence encodes CASSPRTSGSGQFF. The chain combines TRBV18 with TRBJ2-1; 13 nucleotides align to TRBD2. V dropped 3 bases and J dropped 12; count of bases not matched to a gene: 5. This CDR3 has 14 amino acids. CDR1 and CDR2 from the germline V gene are KGHSH and LQKENI.

CDR3 sequence reads: CASSEWSLANTGELFF. The CDR3 DNA sequence: TGTGCCAGCAGTGAATGGAGCCTCGCGAACACCGGGGAGCTGTTTTTT. This chain uses TRBV6-1 with TRBJ2-2, with D unresolved. V lost 2 bases and J 0 bases, leaving 10 bases between the germline ends. CDR3 size: 16 residues. CDR1 MNHNS and CDR2 SASEGT come from the germline V gene.

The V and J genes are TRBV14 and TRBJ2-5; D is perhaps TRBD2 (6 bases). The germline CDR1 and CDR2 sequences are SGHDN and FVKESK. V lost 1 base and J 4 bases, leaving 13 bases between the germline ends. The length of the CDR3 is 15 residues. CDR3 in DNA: TGTGCCAGCAGCCAAGGGAGGTGGAGGGGAGAGACCCAGTACTTC. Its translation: CASSQGRWRGETQYF.

CDR3 sequence: CATSRGGAGKNTEAFF. CDR3 nucleotides: TGTGCCACCAGCAGAGGCGGTGCGGGTAAGAACACTGAAGCTTTCTTT. The rearrangement uses TRBV15 and TRBJ1-1; D remains ambiguous. The germline V and J ends were trimmed by 1 base and 1 base, with 13 bases remaining between them. The CDR3 has 16 residues. Germline values: CDR1 LNHNV, CDR2 YYDKDF (reference sequence).

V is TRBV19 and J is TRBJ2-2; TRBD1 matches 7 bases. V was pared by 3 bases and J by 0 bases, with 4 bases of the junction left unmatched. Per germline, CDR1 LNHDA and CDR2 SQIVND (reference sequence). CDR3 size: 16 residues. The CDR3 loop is CASSMRQGANTGELFF. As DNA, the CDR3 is TGTGCCAGTAGTATGCGCCAGGGGGCGAACACCGGGGAGCTGTTTTTT.

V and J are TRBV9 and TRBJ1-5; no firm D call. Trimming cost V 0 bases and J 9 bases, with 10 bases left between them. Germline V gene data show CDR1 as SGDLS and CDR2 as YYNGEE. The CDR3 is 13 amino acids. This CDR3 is CASSVDHKRPQHF. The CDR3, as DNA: TGTGCCAGCAGCGTAGACCATAAGCGGCCCCAGCATTTT.

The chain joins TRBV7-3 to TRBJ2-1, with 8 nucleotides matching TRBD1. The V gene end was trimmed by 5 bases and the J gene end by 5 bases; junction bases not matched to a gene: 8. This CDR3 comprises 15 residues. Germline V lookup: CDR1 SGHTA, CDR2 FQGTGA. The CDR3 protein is CASSSQGANHNEQFF. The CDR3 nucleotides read TGTGCCAGCAGCAGCCAGGGGGCGAATCACAATGAGCAGTTCTTC.

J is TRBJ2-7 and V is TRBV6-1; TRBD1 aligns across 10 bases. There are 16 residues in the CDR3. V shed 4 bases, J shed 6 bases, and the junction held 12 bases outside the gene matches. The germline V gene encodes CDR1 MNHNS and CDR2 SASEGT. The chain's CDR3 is CASSGGPGTGESEQYF. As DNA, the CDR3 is TGTGCCAGCAGTGGGGGACCCGGGACAGGGGAATCCGAGCAGTACTTC.

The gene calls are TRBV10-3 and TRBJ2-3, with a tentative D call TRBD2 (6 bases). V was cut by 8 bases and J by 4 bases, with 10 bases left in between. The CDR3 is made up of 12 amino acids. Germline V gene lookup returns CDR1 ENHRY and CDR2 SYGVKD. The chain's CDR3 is CAIGGSADTQYF. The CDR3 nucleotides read TGTGCCATCGGGGGGAGCGCAGATACGCAGTATTTT.